This TCR beta chain was captured by sequencing in a study of shared clonotypes between healthy human individuals. Findings of the study overall: Larger estimated richness was generally seen in naive subsets than in memory subsets.

As to this clone: The target antigen is unknown.

Germline CDR1 LNHNV, CDR2 YYDKDF (reference sequence). CDR3 length: 13 residues. Between the trimmed V and J ends, which lost 2 bases and 2 bases, there was a span of 7 bases. The authors ran the assay at deep level. The table came from immunoSEQ multiplex PCR; TCRdb's copy has only in-frame clones and leaves some out. The sample lists roughly 660,000 clones, roughly 87% occurring once. The J gene is TRBJ2-7, the V gene TRBV15; D is undetermined. The sample comprised memory CD8+ T cells from PBMCs. Noted subset: CD45RO+ cells pooled with CCR7-negative TemRA cells. This sequence was found in a man aged 18 to 29 in good health. Some clones in this sample may be carry-over from other donors' samples. As DNA, the CDR3 is TGTGCCACCAGCAGACTTAGGACCTACGAGCAGTACTTC. Translating it yields CATSRLRTYEQYF. Full variable domain (outside the CDR3, taken from reference TRBV15 and TRBJ2-7): DAMVIQNPRYQVTQFGKPVTLSCSQTLNHNVMYWYQQKSSQAPKLLFHYYDKDFNNEADTPDNFQSRRPNTSFCFLDIRSPGLGDTAMYLCATSRLRTYEQYFGPGTRLTVT.